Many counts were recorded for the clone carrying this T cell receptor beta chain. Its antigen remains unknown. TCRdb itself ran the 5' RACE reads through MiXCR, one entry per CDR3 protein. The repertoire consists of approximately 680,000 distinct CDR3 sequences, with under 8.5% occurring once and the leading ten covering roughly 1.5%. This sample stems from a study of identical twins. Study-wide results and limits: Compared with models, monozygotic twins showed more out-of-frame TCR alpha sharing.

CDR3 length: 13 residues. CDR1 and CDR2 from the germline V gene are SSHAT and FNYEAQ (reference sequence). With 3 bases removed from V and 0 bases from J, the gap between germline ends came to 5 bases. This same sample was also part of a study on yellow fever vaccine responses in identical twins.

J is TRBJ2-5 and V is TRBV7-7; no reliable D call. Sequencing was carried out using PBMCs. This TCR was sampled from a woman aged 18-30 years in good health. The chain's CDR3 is CASSFHYQETQYF. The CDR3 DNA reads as TGTGCCAGCAGCTTCCATTACCAAGAGACCCAGTACTTC.